One sample yielded the 24 T cell receptor beta chains listed below, sequenced in a study of T-cell reconstitution after alpha-beta-depleted transplantation in children. The TCRbeta library was prepared with unique molecular identifiers. Each CDR3 protein is one row after TCRdb ran MiXCR on the PCR reads. Of about 540,000 distinct CDR3 sequences in the sample, 25% to 30% were seen once. The input for sequencing was PBMCs, taken before TCRalphabeta/CD19-depleted stem cell transplant. The receptor source for this set is a boy younger than two with Wiskott-Aldrich syndrome, due to receive a stem cell transplant.

This clonotype turned up a few times. The gene calls are TRBV5-1 and TRBJ2-7; 10 bases align to TRBD1. There are 15 residues in the CDR3. The trim removed 4 bases at V and 1 base at J, leaving 5 bases unmatched. CDR1 and CDR2 from the germline V gene are SGHRS and YFSETQ. CDR3 loop: CASSTRTGGSYEQYF. The CDR3 DNA is TGCGCCAGCAGCACCCGGACAGGGGGATCCTACGAGCAGTACTTC.

This clonotype was counted a few times. The chain is built from TRBV5-1 and TRBJ2-5; 10 bases agree with TRBD1. The CDR3 length is 16 residues. CDR1 and CDR2 (germline): SGHRS, YFSETQ. With V trimmed by 5 bases and J by 2 bases, 9 bases remained unmatched. The DNA of the CDR3 is TGCGCCAGCAGAGGGACAGGGGTGGAGGGACAAGAGACCCAGTACTTC. Translation: CASRGTGVEGQETQYF.

This chain links TRBV12-3 or TRBV12-4 with TRBJ2-4, with D tentatively TRBD1 or TRBD2 (5 bases each). Trimming took off 4 bases at V and 8 bases at J, with 6 bases between the two ends. The CDR3 loop spans 11 amino acids. CDR3 sequence: CASSWGHIQYF. DNA of the CDR3: TGTGCCAGCAGTTGGGGACACATTCAGTACTTC.

The J gene is TRBJ2-5, the V gene TRBV9, with D uncertain. V was pared by 2 bases and J by 5 bases, with 13 bases between. CDR3 length equals 14 residues. Germline CDR1 and CDR2: SGDLS and YYNGEE. CDR3 residues: CASSVTPLGETQYF. Written as DNA, the CDR3 is TGTGCCAGCAGCGTCACGCCTCTAGGGGAGACCCAGTACTTC.

The chain joins TRBV7-2 to TRBJ2-1, with 10 bases fitting TRBD2. CDR1 SGHTA and CDR2 FQGNSA come from the germline V gene. The V gene end was trimmed by 7 bases and the J gene end by 7 bases; junction bases not matched to a gene: 10. The CDR3 length is 15 residues. Here the CDR3 DNA reads TGTGCCAGCAACCTACTAGCGGGGCCCGTTAATGAGCAGTTCTTC. Encoded protein: CASNLLAGPVNEQFF.

This clonotype was seen more than once but under ten times. V usage is TRBV7-6 and J usage is TRBJ2-7, with a possible D match to TRBD1 (6 bases). The germline V and J ends were trimmed by 8 bases and 5 bases, with 13 bases remaining between them. In germline, CDR1 is SGHVS, CDR2 FNYEAQ. The CDR3 covers 12 residues. CDR3 loop: CASGNRVHEQYF. The CDR3 bases are TGTGCCAGCGGTAACAGGGTCCACGAGCAGTACTTC.

This chain connects TRBV20-1 to TRBJ2-1, with D unclear. Trimming removed 0 bases from V and 3 bases from J, with 15 bases in between. Germline values: CDR1 DFQATT, CDR2 SNEGSKA (reference sequence). There are 16 residues in the CDR3. CDR3 coding DNA: TGCAGTGCTAGAGATTCCGACCCGATTAACTACAATGAGCAGTTCTTC. This encodes CSARDSDPINYNEQFF.

This clonotype came up a few times. The CDR3 protein is CASSFLVGALNQPQHF. For the CDR3, the DNA is TGTGCCAGTAGCTTCCTGGTGGGGGCCCTCAATCAGCCCCAGCATTTT. The gene calls are TRBV19 and TRBJ1-5; perhaps TRBD1 as D (6 bases). Trimming took 6 bases from V and 3 from J, leaving 18 bases between them. This CDR3 has 16 residues. In germline, CDR1 is LNHDA, CDR2 SQIVND (reference sequence).

As regards this clonotype: This is likely a read error, given that the CDR3 carries no conserved phenylalanine or tryptophan at its end. The DNA is omitted, as the CDR3 cannot be located on it reliably, and the CDR3 follows TCRdb's listing. The rearrangement uses TRBV5-6 and TRBJ2-1; TRBD2, as called in the table, went unchecked against the DNA. Counting both end residues, the CDR3 totals 14 amino acids. Looked up from germline, CDR1 is SGHDT and CDR2 is YYEEEE. The CDR3 region is CASTGLGGERGVWI.

V and J are TRBV5-1 and TRBJ2-1; the match to TRBD1 covers 8 bases. The CDR3 has 17 residues. CDR1 and CDR2 (germline): SGHRS, YFSETQ. V shed 2 bases and J 2 bases; nucleotides not matched to a gene: 9. The CDR3 spells CASSFGVRGRTYNEQFF. CDR3 sequence (DNA): TGCGCCAGCAGCTTTGGAGTCAGGGGGCGCACCTACAATGAGCAGTTCTTC.

The V gene is TRBV12-3 or TRBV12-4, the J gene TRBJ1-2, with 9 bases lining up with TRBD1. J gave up 7 bases and V 6 bases, and 6 bases lay outside the gene matches. CDR3 length equals 13 residues. The CDR3: CASSRDRVVGYTF. The CDR3 nucleotides are TGTGCCAGCAGCCGGGACAGGGTGGTTGGCTACACCTTC.

This clonotype turned up a few times. The chain has TRBV5-1 and TRBJ1-6; 8 positions agree with TRBD1. The CDR3 loop spans 15 amino acids. With 4 bases clipped from V and 7 bases from J, the junction kept 7 bases outside the gene matches. Per germline, CDR1 SGHRS and CDR2 YFSETQ. The CDR3 DNA reads as TGCGCCAGCAGCCTCCGGGACAGGACGAATTCACCCCTCCACTTT. Translation: CASSLRDRTNSPLHF.

This clonotype was found a few times. The chain combines TRBV5-1 with TRBJ1-4, with D perhaps TRBD1 (6 bases). From germline, CDR1 is SGHRS and CDR2 YFSETQ. The CDR3 is 15 residues long. With 4 bases removed from V and 0 bases from J, the gap between germline ends came to 10 bases. CDR3 in DNA: TGCGCCAGCAGCAGGACAGTTGCAACTAATGAAAAACTGTTTTTT. Translated, it gives CASSRTVATNEKLFF.

This clonotype was counted between two and nine times. This chain joins TRBV20-1 and TRBJ1-6; D remains ambiguous. Germline loops: CDR1 DFQATT, CDR2 SNEGSKA (reference sequence). The CDR3 length is 12 residues. V lost 6 bases and J 5 bases, leaving 8 bases between the germline ends. This chain's CDR3 is CSARSNNSPLHF. In nucleotides, the CDR3 is TGCAGTGCCCGGTCGAATAATTCACCCCTCCACTTT.

Comments on this clonotype: A read error may account for a junction end that differs from germline. The rearrangement links TRBV5-1 to TRBJ2-3; 16 positions agree with TRBD2. Per the germline V gene, CDR1 is SGHRS and CDR2 is YFSETQ. This CDR3 spans 18 amino acids. CDR3 DNA sequence: TGCGCCAACAGCGGGGGACTAGCGGGAGGGCCGAGCACAGATACGCAGTATTTT. Its translation: CANSGGLAGGPSTDTQYF. The entire variable domain, with the rest obtained from reference TRBV5-1 and TRBJ2-3, is as follows: KAGVTQTPRYLIKTRGQQVTLSCSPISGHRSVSWYQQTPGQGLQFLFEYFSETQRNKGNFPGRFSGRQFSNSRSEMNVSTLELGDSALYLCANSGGLAGGPSTDTQYFGPGTRLTVL.

The chain couples TRBV5-1 to TRBJ2-3; D remains ambiguous. In germline, CDR1 is SGHRS, CDR2 YFSETQ. Trimming took off 0 bases at V and 2 bases at J, with 7 bases between the two ends. This CDR3 is 14 amino acids long. The CDR3 coding sequence is TGCGCCAGCAGCTTGGACCCTCTCACAGATACGCAGTATTTT. Protein: CASSLDPLTDTQYF. Full variable domain (outside the CDR3, taken from reference TRBV5-1 and TRBJ2-3): KAGVTQTPRYLIKTRGQQVTLSCSPISGHRSVSWYQQTPGQGLQFLFEYFSETQRNKGNFPGRFSGRQFSNSRSEMNVSTLELGDSALYLCASSLDPLTDTQYFGPGTRLTVL.

The chain has TRBV29-1 and TRBJ2-2; perhaps TRBD1 as D (5 bases). CDR1 is SQVTM, CDR2 ANQGSEA, per germline. V was clipped by 4 bases and J by 4 bases, with 10 bases between them. The CDR3 sequence is 13 residues long. The CDR3 nucleotides read TGCAGCGTTGCAGGGTTCGGCACCGGGGAGCTGTTTTTT. As protein: CSVAGFGTGELFF.

The chain is built from TRBV29-1 and TRBJ2-2, with TRBD1 identical over 9 bases. CDR1 is SQVTM, CDR2 ANQGSEA, per germline. V was pared by 4 bases and J by 6 bases, with 6 bases of the junction left unmatched. The CDR3 consists of 14 residues. In DNA, the CDR3 is TGCAGCGTTGCCAATCGACAGGGGGCCGGGGAGCTGTTTTTT. Translated: CSVANRQGAGELFF.

In its sample, this clonotype was seen a few times. The gene calls are TRBV18 and TRBJ1-1, with D perhaps TRBD1 (6 bases). V gave up 0 bases and J gave up 3 bases, with 14 bases separating them. CDR1 KGHSH and CDR2 LQKENI come from the germline V gene. CDR3 size: 16 residues. The CDR3 here is CASSPPGGRGDTEAFF. CDR3 in DNA: TGTGCCAGCTCACCACCGGGGGGCCGGGGTGACACTGAAGCTTTCTTT.

V gene TRBV24-1 combines with J gene TRBJ2-1, with 13 nucleotides matching TRBD2. The CDR3 covers 16 residues. J gave up 5 bases and V 5 bases, and 5 bases lay outside the gene matches. Germline CDR1 is KGHDR and CDR2 is SFDVKD. This chain's CDR3 is CATSGGTSGNHNEQFF. CDR3 DNA: TGTGCCACCAGTGGCGGGACTAGCGGGAACCACAATGAGCAGTTCTTC.

The V and J genes are TRBV18 and TRBJ2-4; TRBD1 matches at 8 bases. Germline V gene lookup returns CDR1 KGHSH and CDR2 LQKENI. V lost 3 bases to trimming and J lost 4 bases; unmatched junction nucleotides: 5. This CDR3 comprises 15 residues. The CDR3 DNA follows: TGTGCCAGCTCACCCCTTGACAGGGGTAAAAACATTCAGTACTTC. Protein sequence: CASSPLDRGKNIQYF.

This clonotype appeared a few times. This rearrangement joins TRBV5-1 to TRBJ2-7; the D is unclear. The CDR3 totals 16 residues. Germline V gene sequence: CDR1 SGHRS, CDR2 YFSETQ. Between the trimmed V and J ends, which lost 0 bases and 1 base, there was a span of 14 bases. CDR3 sequence: CASSLVQVALSYEQYF. DNA for the CDR3: TGCGCCAGCAGCTTGGTTCAGGTAGCACTATCCTACGAGCAGTACTTC.

The rearrangement joins TRBV7-2 to TRBJ2-4; 7 bases map to TRBD1. There are 15 residues in the CDR3. V dropped 0 bases and J dropped 9; count of bases not matched to a gene: 8. Germline loops: CDR1 SGHTA, CDR2 FQGNSA. The CDR3 DNA sequence: TGTGCCAGCAGCTTAGCCGACAGGGCCGAACGCATTCAGTACTTC. Amino acids: CASSLADRAERIQYF. Full variable domain (missing parts from reference TRBV7-2 and TRBJ2-4): GAGVSQSPSNKVTEKGKDVELRCDPISGHTALYWYRQSLGQGLEFLIYFQGNSAPDKSGLPSDRFSAERTGGSVSTLTIQRTQQEDSAVYLCASSLADRAERIQYFGAGTRLSVL.

The V call is TRBV5-1, the J call TRBJ2-5, with a weak D call TRBD2 (5 bases). Trimming pared 5 bases from V and 2 bases from J, leaving 10 bases between. CDR3 length: 13 amino acids. Germline values: CDR1 SGHRS, CDR2 YFSETQ. CDR3 loop: CASRNTGQETQYF. The CDR3 DNA is TGCGCCAGCAGAAATACGGGACAAGAGACCCAGTACTTC. The whole variable domain, remainder taken from reference TRBV5-1 and TRBJ2-5, is KAGVTQTPRYLIKTRGQQVTLSCSPISGHRSVSWYQQTPGQGLQFLFEYFSETQRNKGNFPGRFSGRQFSNSRSEMNVSTLELGDSALYLCASRNTGQETQYFGPGTRLLVL.